A single sample gave rise to the 30 T cell receptor beta chains below, sequenced in a study of early T cells in non-severe SARS-CoV-2 infection (dated by TCRdb to the early 2020s). Library prep was done by 5' RACE. Sequencing was performed on a NextSeq 500. TCRdb's own reprocessing of the public reads used fastp at Q25 and MiXCR and kept productive beta chains. One record per CDR3 amino acid sequence lists the most common genes and DNA. For this sample there are about 61,000 distinct CDR3 sequences; 10% to 14% appear just once. The top ten clones comprise 1.5% to 2% of the sample. The specimen sequenced was whole blood. Receptors were obtained from an adult who was a healthcare worker with PCR-confirmed SARS-CoV-2 infection or an uninfected control (not recorded which).

Ten or more counts support this clonotype. The chain uses TRBV6-5 and TRBJ2-5; 11 nucleotides align to TRBD2. The junction had 4 bases not matched to a gene; V was cut back by 4 bases and J by 6 bases. Germline lookup yields CDR1 MNHEY and CDR2 SVGAGI. The CDR3 is 14 amino acids. The CDR3 DNA follows: TGTGCCAGCAGTTTAGCGGGGGGGCTGAAGACCCAGTACTTC. It codes for CASSLAGGLKTQYF.

V gene TRBV11-2 combines with J gene TRBJ2-2, with TRBD2 matching 9 bases. V gave up 3 bases and J gave up 4 bases; unmatched junction bases: 9. Per germline, CDR1 SGHAT and CDR2 FQNNGV. The CDR3 runs to 17 residues. CDR3 amino acids: CASSLLAGLGGTGELFF. CDR3 coding DNA: TGTGCCAGCAGCTTGCTAGCGGGGCTGGGGGGCACCGGGGAGCTGTTTTTT.

This clonotype came up many times. J is TRBJ1-4 and V is TRBV2, with 8 positions matching TRBD1. Germline CDR1 reads SNHLY; CDR2 reads FYNNEI. The V gene end was trimmed by 6 bases and the J gene end by 0 bases; junction bases not matched to a gene: 0. This CDR3 contains 14 residues. The CDR3 DNA is TGTGCCAGCAGGACAGGGGCAACTAATGAAAAACTGTTTTTT. This translates into CASRTGATNEKLFF. Variable domain in full (rest from reference TRBV2 and TRBJ1-4): EPEVTQTPSHQVTQMGQEVILRCVPISNHLYFYWYRQILGQKVEFLVSFYNNEISEKSEIFDDQFSVERPDGSNFTLKIRSTKLEDSAMYFCASRTGATNEKLFFGSGTQLSVL.

This clonotype has just a few counts. The chain recombines TRBV12-3 or TRBV12-4 with TRBJ2-2; 9 bases match TRBD1. The CDR3 consists of 13 residues. V lost 5 bases and J lost 7; bases outside the gene matches: 2. The CDR3 reads CASSLTGGGELFF. CDR3 DNA sequence: TGTGCCAGCAGTCTGACAGGGGGCGGGGAGCTGTTTTTT.

This clonotype was counted many times. V usage is TRBV5-6 and J usage is TRBJ2-5; no definite D call. The germline V gene has CDR1 SGHDT and CDR2 YYEEEE. The germline V and J ends were trimmed by 5 bases and 5 bases, with 16 bases remaining between them. The CDR3 is 14 residues long. The CDR3 DNA sequence: TGTGCCAGCAGTTGGGCCGGGCCAAGGGAGACCCAGTACTTC. It yields the protein CASSWAGPRETQYF.

This clonotype was seen only once. The CDR3 ends on some other residue instead of the conserved phenylalanine or tryptophan, so this is likely a read error. This chain links TRBV10-3 with TRBJ2-1; TRBD1 matches 7 bases. With V trimmed by 6 bases and J by 8 bases, 10 bases remained unmatched. CDR1 and CDR2 (germline): ENHRY, SYGVKD. The CDR3 totals 14 residues. CDR3 in DNA: TGTGCCATCAGCCCCGAGGGGGCTTGGCATGAGCAGTTCTCC. As protein: CAISPEGAWHEQFS.

This clonotype was counted many times. The chain uses TRBV2 and TRBJ2-5, with 7 nucleotides matching TRBD2. The J segment lost 7 bases and the V segment lost 4 bases, leaving 15 bases of the junction unmatched. The germline gives CDR1 SNHLY, CDR2 FYNNEI. The CDR3 covers 16 residues. CDR3 DNA: TGTGCCAGCAGTGGTGGCCAGCGGGGCCCGCAGGGGACCCAGTACTTC. This translates into CASSGGQRGPQGTQYF.

Ten or more counts support this clonotype. This sequence joins TRBV20-1 and TRBJ2-5, with a weak D call TRBD1 (6 bases). The ends were cut back, 5 bases at V and 5 bases at J, with 12 bases in the middle. The CDR3 is 12 amino acids. Germline CDR1 reads DFQATT; CDR2 reads SNEGSKA (reference sequence). In DNA form, the CDR3 reads TGCAGTGCTGCCAGGGGCGGGGAGACCCAGTACTTC. Protein product: CSAARGGETQYF.

In this sample, this clonotype turned up a few times. The rearrangement joins TRBV28 to TRBJ2-2; unclear D gene. Germline V gives CDR1 MDHEN, CDR2 SYDVKM. Trimming pared 10 bases from V and 6 bases from J, leaving 15 bases between. This CDR3 has 13 residues. The CDR3 region has the DNA TGTGCCACCAAAATGGTTGTTTCCGGGGAGCTGTTTTTT. Protein product: CATKMVVSGELFF.

This clonotype was recorded a few times. The CDR3: CASSFGSITEAFF. The CDR3 DNA reads TGTGCCAGCAGCTTTGGGAGTATCACTGAAGCTTTCTTT. The V call is TRBV7-9, the J call TRBJ1-1; unclear D gene. V was pared by 3 bases and J by 4 bases, with 9 bases between. The germline V gene encodes CDR1 SEHNR and CDR2 FQNEAQ (reference sequence). The CDR3 length is 13 residues.

In its sample, this clonotype is medium-sized. This chain uses TRBV7-9 with TRBJ1-1; TRBD1 is a possible D gene (6 bases). CDR3 length: 15 residues. Germline CDR1 and CDR2: SEHNR and FQNEAQ (reference sequence). Trimming stripped 4 bases from V and 3 bases from J, with 15 bases between. The CDR3 sequence: CASSSNRDRYTEAFF. The CDR3 coding sequence is TGTGCCAGCAGCTCCAACAGGGATAGATACACTGAAGCTTTCTTT.

This rearrangement joins TRBV6-5 to TRBJ2-3; D remains ambiguous. This CDR3 has 13 residues. Germline CDR1 reads MNHEY; CDR2 reads SVGAGI. Trimming removed 8 bases at V and 3 bases at J, with 12 bases between. CDR3 amino acids: CASSARRTDTQYF. The CDR3 coding sequence is TGTGCCAGCTCGGCGAGACGGACAGATACGCAGTATTTT.

At least ten counts were recorded for this clonotype. This chain uses TRBV5-5 with TRBJ1-4, with D uncertain. The CDR3 has 15 amino acids. CDR1 and CDR2 from the germline V gene are SGHKS and YYEKEE (reference sequence). With 1 base removed from V and 5 bases from J, the gap between germline ends came to 12 bases. CDR3 in amino acids: CASSLKAQPNEKLFF. The CDR3 bases are TGTGCCAGCAGCTTGAAAGCCCAACCCAATGAAAAACTGTTTTTT.

The V and J genes are TRBV9 and TRBJ1-2; 7 nucleotides match TRBD1. CDR3 size: 15 residues. V gave up 4 bases and J gave up 4 bases; unmatched junction bases: 10. Germline V lookup: CDR1 SGDLS, CDR2 YYNGEE. CDR3 sequence (DNA): TGTGCCAGCAGCTCTACCCTCTCAGGGGGCTATGGCTACACCTTC. This translates into CASSSTLSGGYGYTF.

Many counts were recorded for this clonotype. This rearrangement joins TRBV7-2 to TRBJ1-1; D possibly corresponds to TRBD1 (6 bases). The CDR3 loop spans 15 amino acids. Trimming removed 4 bases from V and 3 bases from J, with 15 bases in between. Germline V gene sequence: CDR1 SGHTA, CDR2 FQGNSA. The chain's CDR3 is CASSSPQAGDTEAFF. The DNA for the CDR3 is TGTGCCAGCAGCTCCCCTCAGGCAGGGGACACTGAAGCTTTCTTT.

This clonotype was counted a few times. The V gene is TRBV3-1, the J gene TRBJ2-7; 10 bases map to TRBD1. The CDR3 contains 14 residues. Trimming at V came to 4 bases and at J to 4 bases, leaving 4 bases not matched to a gene. The germline V gene encodes CDR1 LGHDT and CDR2 YNNKEL (reference sequence). This CDR3 is CASSPGQGLYEQYF. CDR3 bases: TGTGCCAGCAGCCCGGGACAGGGGCTTTACGAGCAGTACTTC.

This clonotype was observed many times. The chain employs TRBV5-1 and TRBJ1-6, with TRBD1 as a possible D gene (6 bases). This CDR3 is built from 16 residues. V lost 4 bases, J lost 9 bases, and 20 bases lay in between. CDR1 and CDR2 (germline): SGHRS, YFSETQ. CDR3 sequence reads: CASSEPTAQGRSPLHF. In DNA, the CDR3 is TGCGCCAGCAGCGAACCAACCGCACAGGGCCGTTCACCCCTCCACTTT.

This clonotype has only a few counts. The rearrangement uses TRBV9 and TRBJ2-7; D remains ambiguous. In germline, CDR1 is SGDLS, CDR2 YYNGEE. This CDR3 contains 13 residues. The ends were cut back, 0 bases at V and 2 bases at J, with 6 bases in the middle. Here the CDR3 reads CASSVAPTYEQYF. CDR3 sequence (DNA): TGTGCCAGCAGCGTAGCTCCTACCTACGAGCAGTACTTC.

This clonotype showed up just a few times. This rearrangement joins TRBV6-6 to TRBJ2-3, with D tentatively TRBD1 (5 bases). Trimming left V 8 bases short and J 3 bases short, with 15 bases between. The CDR3 runs 14 residues. Per germline, CDR1 MNHNY and CDR2 SVGAGI (reference sequence). CDR3 bases: TGTGCCAGCTCCCCCAGGGTTTCGACAGATACGCAGTATTTT. It codes for CASSPRVSTDTQYF.

This clonotype was seen more than once but under ten times. The rearrangement links TRBV9 to TRBJ2-1, with 8 bases lining up with TRBD1. V lost 4 bases, J lost 6 bases, and 6 bases stayed unmatched. Germline CDR1 SGDLS, CDR2 YYNGEE. CDR3 length: 14 residues. In DNA form, the CDR3 reads TGTGCCAGCAGCTCGGACAGGGTCGGCAATGAGCAGTTCTTC. Its protein product is CASSSDRVGNEQFF.

This clonotype was counted ten times or more. The rearrangement uses TRBV30 and TRBJ2-2; TRBD2 matches 7 bases. The CDR3 totals 15 residues. The germline V gene encodes CDR1 GTSNPN and CDR2 SVGIG (reference sequence). V shed 0 bases and J 8 bases; nucleotides not matched to a gene: 9. DNA for the CDR3: TGTGCCTGGAGTGTCGGGGGGTCCTCCCCTGGGGAGCTGTTTTTT. Protein sequence: CAWSVGGSSPGELFF.

This rearrangement joins TRBV12-3 or TRBV12-4 to TRBJ2-7; 7 bases agree with TRBD2. Trimming at V came to 4 bases and at J to 4 bases, leaving 4 bases not matched to a gene. This CDR3 is 13 amino acids long. The CDR3 spells CASSWGGRYEQYF. The CDR3 nucleotides are TGTGCCAGCAGTTGGGGGGGTCGATACGAGCAGTACTTC.

This clonotype was seen repeatedly, ten times or more. This chain uses TRBV7-9 with TRBJ2-2; possibly TRBD2 for D (5 bases). There are 15 residues in the CDR3. In germline, CDR1 is SEHNR, CDR2 FQNEAQ (reference sequence). Trimming shortened V by 8 bases and J by 1 base, and 14 bases separated the two germline ends. The DNA for the CDR3 is TGTGCCAGCCTAAAAGGGAGCGAGAACACCGGGGAGCTGTTTTTT. Amino acids: CASLKGSENTGELFF.

This clonotype showed up many times. The V and J genes are TRBV27 and TRBJ1-1; D possibly corresponds to TRBD1 (5 bases). V gave up 3 bases and J gave up 7 bases, with 12 bases separating them. Germline V gene lookup returns CDR1 MNHEY and CDR2 SMNVEV (reference sequence). The CDR3 sequence is 13 residues long. CDR3 coding DNA: TGTGCCAGCAGTTTCTTGGGGGGAGGTGAAGCTTTCTTT. Translation gives CASSFLGGGEAFF.

The chain couples TRBV2 to TRBJ2-2, with a weak D call TRBD1 (6 bases). Germline-derived CDR1 and CDR2 are SNHLY and FYNNEI. The length of the CDR3 is 14 residues. V was trimmed by 5 bases and J by 4 bases, leaving 11 bases between them. The CDR3 is CASSRTDLTGELFF. The CDR3 DNA reads as TGTGCCAGCAGTCGGACAGATCTCACCGGGGAGCTGTTTTTT.

The chain uses TRBV12-3 or TRBV12-4 and TRBJ1-2; maybe TRBD1 (5 bases). V was pared by 5 bases and J by 7 bases, with 14 bases between. This CDR3 contains 13 residues. The CDR3 spells CASSEIQGAGYTF. The CDR3 nucleotides read TGTGCCAGCAGTGAGATCCAGGGTGCTGGCTACACCTTC.

This clonotype was detected a few times. The chain employs TRBV7-2 and TRBJ2-2; TRBD1 matches at 7 bases. The CDR3 contains 15 residues. The germline gives CDR1 SGHTA, CDR2 FQGNSA. J gave up 1 base and V 5 bases, and 4 bases lay outside the gene matches. The CDR3 DNA is TGTGCCAGCAGCCCGAACAGGGGGAACACCGGGGAGCTGTTTTTT. It yields the protein CASSPNRGNTGELFF.

This clonotype was picked up many times. The J gene is TRBJ1-3, the V gene TRBV7-6; D is unresolved. Germline V lookup: CDR1 SGHVS, CDR2 FNYEAQ. Deletions cut 8 bases from V and 0 bases from J, with 11 bases between. The length of the CDR3 is 14 residues. CDR3 nucleotides: TGTGCCAGCGGCTCAGGTCTCTCTGGAAACACCATATATTTT. Amino acids: CASGSGLSGNTIYF.

This chain connects TRBV29-1 to TRBJ2-5; D gene unclear. The germline V gene encodes CDR1 SQVTM and CDR2 ANQGSEA. The CDR3 is 12 amino acids. CDR3 nucleotide sequence: TGCAGTGCCGCCGGGCTCCAAGAGACCCAGTACTTC. Translating gives CSAAGLQETQYF. Complete variable domain (other parts from reference TRBV29-1 and TRBJ2-5): SAVISQKPSRDICQRGTSLTIQCQVDSQVTMMFWYRQQPGQSLTLIATANQGSEATYESGFVIDKFPISRPNLTFSTLTVSNMSPEDSSIYLCSAAGLQETQYFGPGTRLLVL.

The sample holds a few counts of this clonotype. The rearrangement links TRBV11-2 to TRBJ2-5; D is perhaps TRBD2 (5 bases). From germline, CDR1 is SGHAT and CDR2 FQNNGV. Trimming took off 3 bases at V and 4 bases at J, with 18 bases between the two ends. CDR3 length: 16 amino acids. The CDR3 reads CASSFSGWSGRETQYF. CDR3 coding DNA: TGTGCCAGCAGCTTTTCGGGGTGGTCAGGTAGAGAGACCCAGTACTTC.